The 13 T cell receptor beta chains presented below share a single source sample, sequenced in a study of blood T cell repertoires in COVID-19. The table came from immunoSEQ multiplex PCR; TCRdb's copy has only in-frame clones and leaves some out. The sample yields around 160,000 clones, around 87% seen once. Input material: PBMCs or T cells enriched from blood (not recorded which). The receptors here all came from a woman in her thirties with acute COVID-19.

The chain combines TRBV27 with TRBJ1-4; D is perhaps TRBD1 (6 bases). V gave up 4 bases and J gave up 3 bases, with 18 bases separating them. The CDR3 runs to 17 residues. Germline V gene data show CDR1 as MNHEY and CDR2 as SMNVEV (reference sequence). The CDR3 sequence is CASSSLFRQAANEKLFF. Written as DNA, the CDR3 is TGTGCCAGCAGTTCCCTCTTTAGACAGGCGGCTAATGAAAAACTGTTTTTT.

The genes are TRBV11-2 and TRBJ1-2, with 9 bases aligning to TRBD1. Germline loops: CDR1 SGHAT, CDR2 FQNNGV. Trimming took 5 bases from V and 7 from J; bases not matched to a gene: 8. The CDR3 totals 14 residues. The CDR3 DNA sequence: TGTGCCAGCAGCATCCTGGGGACAGGGAGTGGCTACACCTTC. This translates into CASSILGTGSGYTF.

The chain is built from TRBV6-5 and TRBJ1-2; D gene unclear. Looked up from germline, CDR1 is MNHEY and CDR2 is SVGAGI. The CDR3 length is 14 residues. The ends were cut back, 4 bases at V and 1 base at J, with 10 bases in the middle. The CDR3 here is CASSWSGNNYGYTF. The CDR3, as DNA: TGTGCCAGCAGTTGGTCAGGCAATAACTATGGCTACACCTTC.

The chain is built from TRBV11-2 and TRBJ2-3; TRBD2 matches at 11 bases. Germline values: CDR1 SGHAT, CDR2 FQNNGV. The CDR3 is 17 amino acids. The V and J ends lost 4 bases and 4 bases, in that order; junction bases with no gene match: 10. CDR3 DNA sequence: TGTGCCAGCAGCTCCGTTCTAGCGGGAGGTGGGGCAGATACGCAGTATTTT. Translated, it gives CASSSVLAGGGADTQYF.

V is TRBV4-3 and J is TRBJ2-1; D possibly corresponds to TRBD2 (6 bases). Looked up from germline, CDR1 is LGHNA and CDR2 is YSLEER. Trimming pared 0 bases from V and 6 bases from J, leaving 24 bases between. This CDR3 contains 19 residues. CDR3 sequence (DNA): TGCGCCAGCAGCCAAGATCGGGTTCGCGGGACTCCCATCGGCAATGAGCAGTTCTTC. The encoded protein is CASSQDRVRGTPIGNEQFF.

V gene TRBV9 combines with J gene TRBJ2-7; D possibly corresponds to TRBD1 (7 bases). V shed 0 bases and J shed 4 bases, with 14 bases lying between them. This CDR3 is built from 15 residues. The germline CDR1 and CDR2 sequences are SGDLS and YYNGEE. The CDR3 DNA sequence: TGTGCCAGCAGCGTAGGCGGGACAGCCATTTACGAGCAGTACTTC. Protein sequence: CASSVGGTAIYEQYF.

V and J are TRBV27 and TRBJ2-1; TRBD2 matches at 7 bases. The CDR3 runs 15 residues. The V gene's germline CDR1 is MNHEY and CDR2 SMNVEV (reference sequence). V was pared by 5 bases and J by 2 bases, with 6 bases of the junction left unmatched. CDR3 sequence: CASSESSGTYNEQFF. The CDR3 nucleotides read TGTGCCAGCAGTGAGTCTAGCGGAACCTACAATGAGCAGTTCTTC.

V usage is TRBV20-1 and J usage is TRBJ2-7; TRBD1 matches 8 bases. The CDR3 loop spans 15 amino acids. With V trimmed by 3 bases and J by 2 bases, 9 bases remained unmatched. Germline loops: CDR1 DFQATT, CDR2 SNEGSKA (reference sequence). CDR3 in amino acids: CSASTAGQGTYEQYF. For the CDR3, the DNA is TGCAGTGCTAGTACAGCCGGACAGGGAACCTACGAGCAGTACTTC.

The chain has TRBV7-2 and TRBJ2-3, with a possible D match to TRBD1 (6 bases). The CDR3 totals 16 residues. Trimming removed 11 bases from V and 2 bases from J, with 23 bases in between. Germline CDR1 reads SGHTA; CDR2 reads FQGNSA. The CDR3 bases are TGTGCCGGGGCGAAGGGGGTGACTGGGAACACAGATACGCAGTATTTT. It is translated as CAGAKGVTGNTDTQYF.

The J gene is TRBJ1-6, the V gene TRBV6-5; D ambiguous. V dropped 6 bases and J dropped 9 bases, with 9 bases sitting between them. Germline V gene lookup returns CDR1 MNHEY and CDR2 SVGAGI. The CDR3 loop spans 12 amino acids. The CDR3 DNA reads as TGTGCCAGCAGAACCCCGGGTTCACCCCTCCACTTT. Its translation is CASRTPGSPLHF.

The V gene is TRBV9, the J gene TRBJ2-6; TRBD2 is a possible D gene (5 bases). V dropped 0 bases and J dropped 4 bases, with 11 bases sitting between them. The length of the CDR3 is 16 residues. From germline, CDR1 is SGDLS and CDR2 YYNGEE. The CDR3 spells CASSVAAGSGANVLTF. The DNA of the CDR3 is TGTGCCAGCAGCGTAGCCGCGGGTTCCGGGGCCAACGTCCTGACTTTC.

This chain joins TRBV6-4 and TRBJ2-3; 10 bases agree with TRBD2. The CDR3 loop spans 15 amino acids. V shed 5 bases and J 1 base; nucleotides not matched to a gene: 3. Germline CDR1 is MRHNA and CDR2 is SNTAGT. In nucleotides, the CDR3 is TGTGCCAGCAGTCCCGGGACTAGCGGCACAGATACGCAGTATTTT. Protein: CASSPGTSGTDTQYF.

This chain connects TRBV2 to TRBJ1-2; D is unresolved. Germline V lookup: CDR1 SNHLY, CDR2 FYNNEI. The CDR3 has 12 amino acids. Trimming took 6 bases from V and 3 from J, leaving 8 bases between them. Written as DNA, the CDR3 is TGTGCCAGCAGCACAGAGTACTATGGCTACACCTTC. This codes for CASSTEYYGYTF. The full variable domain, rest sourced from reference TRBV2 and TRBJ1-2, is EPEVTQTPSHQVTQMGQEVILRCVPISNHLYFYWYRQILGQKVEFLVSFYNNEISEKSEIFDDQFSVERPDGSNFTLKIRSTKLEDSAMYFCASSTEYYGYTFGSGTRLTVV.